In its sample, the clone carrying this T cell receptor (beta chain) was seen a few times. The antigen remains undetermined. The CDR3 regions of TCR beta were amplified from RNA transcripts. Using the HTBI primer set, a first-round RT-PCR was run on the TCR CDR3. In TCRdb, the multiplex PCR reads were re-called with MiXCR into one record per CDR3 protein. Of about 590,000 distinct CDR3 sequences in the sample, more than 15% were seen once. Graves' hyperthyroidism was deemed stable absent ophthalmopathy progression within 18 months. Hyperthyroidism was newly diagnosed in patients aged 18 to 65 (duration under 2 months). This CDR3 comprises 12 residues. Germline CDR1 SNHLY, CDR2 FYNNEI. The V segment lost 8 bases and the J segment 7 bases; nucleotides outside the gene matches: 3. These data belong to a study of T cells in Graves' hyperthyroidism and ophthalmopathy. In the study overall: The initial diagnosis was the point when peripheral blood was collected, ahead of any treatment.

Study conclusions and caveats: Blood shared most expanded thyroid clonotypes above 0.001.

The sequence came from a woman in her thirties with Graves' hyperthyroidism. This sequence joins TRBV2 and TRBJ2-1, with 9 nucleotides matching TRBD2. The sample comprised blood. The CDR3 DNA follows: TGTGCCAGCGAGCTAGCGGGGAATGAGCAGTTCTTC. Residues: CASELAGNEQFF.